The 6 T cell receptor beta chains reported below all come from one sample, sequenced in a study of blood T cell repertoires in COVID-19. Repertoires were generated with immunoSEQ multiplex PCR, while TCRdb's copy carries only in-frame clones and drops some. The repertoire consists of fewer than 200,000 clones, with roughly four fifths occurring once and the leading ten covering less than 9%. Sequenced: peripheral blood. These receptors all come from a man aged 40-49 years who had recovered from COVID-19.

This clone showed up just a few times. CDR3 in DNA: TGTGCCAGCAGTTACAGGGAAAACTATGGCTACACCTTC. Translating gives CASSYRENYGYTF. The rearrangement uses TRBV28 and TRBJ1-2, with D tentatively TRBD1 (6 bases). The germline V gene has CDR1 MDHEN and CDR2 SYDVKM. CDR3 length equals 13 residues. Trimming left V 4 bases short and J 2 bases short, with 8 bases between.

This clone was found a few times. The gene calls are TRBV5-5 and TRBJ1-1, with D hard to call. CDR3 size: 13 residues. Per the germline V gene, CDR1 is SGHKS and CDR2 is YYEKEE (reference sequence). Trimming pared 4 bases from V and 4 bases from J, leaving 11 bases between. The CDR3 here is CASSTSEVTEAFF. DNA for the CDR3: TGTGCCAGCAGCACTTCGGAGGTCACTGAAGCTTTCTTT.

This clone has just a few counts. The J gene is TRBJ2-7, the V gene TRBV7-6, with D hard to call. The CDR3 totals 13 residues. V was cut by 1 base and J by 3 bases, with 7 bases left in between. Germline loops: CDR1 SGHVS, CDR2 FNYEAQ. Here the CDR3 DNA reads TGTGCCAGCAGCTTAGGCGGCGGCTACGAGCAGTACTTC. Protein sequence: CASSLGGGYEQYF.

The gene calls are TRBV30 and TRBJ2-7; D is undetermined. Trimming left V 3 bases short and J 6 bases short, with 9 bases between. CDR3 length equals 11 residues. Germline assignment: CDR1 GTSNPN and CDR2 SVGIG (reference sequence). The CDR3 spells CAWSLPSEQYF. In nucleotides, the CDR3 is TGTGCCTGGAGCCTACCTTCCGAGCAGTACTTC.

The chain links TRBV7-2 to TRBJ1-6; no reliable D call. CDR1 SGHTA and CDR2 FQGNSA come from the germline V gene. The CDR3 covers 13 residues. Trimming stripped 3 bases from V and 7 bases from J, with 7 bases between. This CDR3 is CASSFDWNSPLHF. CDR3 nucleotides: TGTGCCAGCAGCTTTGACTGGAATTCACCCCTCCACTTT.

The chain couples TRBV6-2 or TRBV6-3 to TRBJ2-3, with a tentative D call TRBD1 (5 bases). CDR3 length equals 16 residues. Trimming took 2 bases from V and 6 from J, leaving 18 bases between them. Germline loops: CDR1 MNHEY, CDR2 SVGEGT. CDR3 in amino acids: CASSYDVGRGWDTQYF. Here the CDR3 DNA reads TGTGCCAGCAGTTACGATGTGGGGCGCGGTTGGGATACGCAGTATTTT.